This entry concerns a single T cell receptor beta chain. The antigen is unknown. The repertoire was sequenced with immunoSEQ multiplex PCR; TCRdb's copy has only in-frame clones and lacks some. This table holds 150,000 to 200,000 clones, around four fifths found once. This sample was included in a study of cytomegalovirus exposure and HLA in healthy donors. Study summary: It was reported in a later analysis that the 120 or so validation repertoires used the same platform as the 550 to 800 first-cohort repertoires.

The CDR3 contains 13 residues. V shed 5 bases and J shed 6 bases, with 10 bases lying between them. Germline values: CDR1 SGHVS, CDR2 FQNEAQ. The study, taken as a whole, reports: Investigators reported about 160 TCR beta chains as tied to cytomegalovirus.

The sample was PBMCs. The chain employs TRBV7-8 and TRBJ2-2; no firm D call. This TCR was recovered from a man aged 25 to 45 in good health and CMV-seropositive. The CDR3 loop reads CASSALVSGELFF. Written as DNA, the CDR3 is TGTGCCAGCAGCGCTCTAGTTTCCGGGGAGCTGTTTTTT.